This T cell receptor beta chain stems from a study of cytomegalovirus exposure and HLA in healthy donors. Study-level information: From HLA-typed donors, an early data release held around 80 million unique TCRs. Findings and caveats of the study: Donors were assumed by presence/absence analyses to have roughly uniform sequencing depth.

As to this clone: Antigen: not known.

Primers: 60 Vbeta forward and 13 Jbeta reverse. Sequenced by immunoSEQ multiplex PCR; TCRdb stores in-frame clones only, minus some. The sample lists more than 200,000 clones, 75% to 80% occurring once. J lost 3 bases, V lost 5 bases, and 1 base had no gene match. CDR3 length: 12 amino acids. Germline CDR1 SGHTA, CDR2 FQGNSA. The chain recombines TRBV7-2 with TRBJ2-7; 7 bases align to TRBD1. Source material: PBMCs. This clonotype originated in a man aged 18 to 29 in good health and CMV-seronegative. CDR3 nucleotide sequence: TGTGCCAGCAGCAGGACAGGCTACGAGCAGTACTTC. This encodes CASSRTGYEQYF.